These T cell receptor beta chains were read from a single sample in a study of cytomegalovirus exposure and HLA in healthy donors. Only in-frame clones appear in the TCRdb table, and some are missing; sequencing was by immunoSEQ multiplex PCR. The sample contains about 73,000 clones, 67% of which appear only once. Sequences were obtained from PBMCs. Receptors originate from a woman aged 45 to 65 in good health and CMV-seropositive. The CDR3 runs from the conserved cysteine through the conserved F or W. The order of the fields is J gene, V gene, D gene, clone size, CDR3 length, CDR3 protein, CDR3 DNA. A D gene is named only where the DNA matches it firmly. Not every row has a clone size; where given, it reads once, few, many or a size class.

>TRBJ2-3|TRBV2|TRBD2|few|19
CASSLGLAGYYSWTDTQYF
TGTGCCAGCAGTCTGGGACTAGCGGGGTATTACTCCTGGACAGATACGCAGTATTTT
>TRBJ2-4|TRBV4-2|.|few|14
CASSQDRTKNIQYF
TGTGCCAGCAGCCAAGACAGGACCAAAAACATTCAGTACTTC
>TRBJ1-5|TRBV29-1|.|few|13
CSVRGQTNQPQHF
TGCAGCGTTAGGGGTCAGACCAATCAGCCCCAGCATTTT
>TRBJ2-1|TRBV6-5|.|.|12
CASSLEGNEQFF
TGTGCCAGCAGCCTGGAGGGTAATGAGCAGTTCTTC
>TRBJ2-1|TRBV6-5|TRBD2|.|16
CASSYSIFRLANEQFF
TGTGCCAGCAGTTACTCTATCTTTCGACTAGCCAATGAGCAGTTCTTC
>TRBJ2-1|TRBV6-1|TRBD2|.|15
CASSVLAGGHGEQFF
TGTGCCAGCAGTGTACTAGCGGGGGGCCATGGTGAGCAGTTCTTC
>TRBJ1-2|TRBV4-1|.|.|13
CASSQPPRGGYTF
TGCGCCAGCAGCCAACCTCCCAGGGGTGGCTACACCTTC
>TRBJ2-1|TRBV11-3|.|.|14
CASSFLAASNEQFF
TGTGCCAGCAGCTTTCTCGCGGCCAGCAATGAGCAGTTCTTC
>TRBJ1-5|TRBV2|.|.|15
CASMKNSYSNQPQHF
TGTGCCAGCATGAAAAACAGCTATAGCAATCAGCCCCAGCATTTT
>TRBJ2-2|TRBV2|.|.|14
CASSVRQVLGELFF
TGTGCCAGCAGTGTCCGACAGGTCCTCGGGGAGCTGTTTTTT
>TRBJ1-2|TRBV30|.|.|11
CAWSAPSGYTF
TGTGCCTGGAGTGCGCCCAGTGGCTACACCTTC
>TRBJ2-5|TRBV6-1|TRBD2|.|13
CASNPGEGETQYF
TGTGCCAGCAACCCTGGGGAGGGGGAGACCCAGTACTTC
>TRBJ2-5|TRBV13|.|.|15
CASSFGGRFSETQYF
TGTGCCAGCAGCTTCGGGGGGCGGTTTTCGGAGACCCAGTACTTC
>TRBJ1-1|TRBV5-4|TRBD1|.|14
CATGQGPQNTEAFF
TGTGCCACCGGACAGGGGCCTCAGAACACTGAAGCTTTCTTT
>TRBJ2-2|TRBV7-3|.|.|16
CASSSHSPTNTGELFF
TGTGCCAGCAGCTCGCACAGTCCTACGAACACCGGGGAGCTGTTTTTT